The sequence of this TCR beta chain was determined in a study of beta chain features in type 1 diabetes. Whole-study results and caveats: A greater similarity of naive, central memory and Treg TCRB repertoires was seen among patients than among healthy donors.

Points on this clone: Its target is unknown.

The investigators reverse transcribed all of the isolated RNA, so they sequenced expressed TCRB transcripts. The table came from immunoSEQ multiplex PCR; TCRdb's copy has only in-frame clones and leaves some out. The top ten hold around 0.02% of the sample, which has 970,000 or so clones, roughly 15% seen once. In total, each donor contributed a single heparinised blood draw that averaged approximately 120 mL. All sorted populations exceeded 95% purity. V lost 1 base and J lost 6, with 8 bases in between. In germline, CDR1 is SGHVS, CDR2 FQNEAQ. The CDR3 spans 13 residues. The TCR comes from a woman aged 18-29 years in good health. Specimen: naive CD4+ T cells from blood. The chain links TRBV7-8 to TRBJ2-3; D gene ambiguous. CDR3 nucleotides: TGTGCCAGCAGCTTAGACGTAGCCGATACGCAGTATTTT. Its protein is CASSLDVADTQYF. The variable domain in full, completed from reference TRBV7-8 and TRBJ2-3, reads GAGVSQSPRYKVAKRGQDVALRCDPISGHVSLFWYQQALGQGPEFLTYFQNEAQLDKSGLPSDRFFAERPEGSVSTLKIQRTQQEDSAVYLCASSLDVADTQYFGPGTRLTVL.